This record concerns one T cell receptor beta chain sequence. This sample was taken from a study of Ad26.COV2.S vaccination and SARS-CoV-2 variants. Only in-frame clones appear in the TCRdb table, and some are missing; sequencing was by immunoSEQ multiplex PCR. The sample has hundreds of thousands of clones; about 89% are singletons. Described treatment: around 19 received Ad26.COV2.S at low or high dose, single or two shots; 5 received placebo; per-sample allocation not given. The investigators took samples on day 63 after the first vaccine or placebo injection. The length of the CDR3 is 12 residues. V was trimmed by 6 bases and J by 5 bases, leaving 11 bases between them. The V gene's germline CDR1 is MNHEY and CDR2 SMNVEV (reference sequence).

Material: peripheral blood, obtained in a trial of Ad26.COV2.S vaccine versus placebo. The sequence came from a person between 18 and 60 years old who received the Ad26.COV2.S COVID-19 vaccine or a placebo. This chain links TRBV27 with TRBJ2-7; D may correspond to TRBD1 or TRBD2 (6 bases each). The DNA for the CDR3 is TGTGCCAGCAGCGACGGGGGCAACGAGCAGTACTTC. This gives the protein CASSDGGNEQYF.